The clone carrying this TCR beta chain was recorded a few times. The data were taken from a study of beta chain features in type 1 diabetes. CDR1 SGHNT and CDR2 YYREEE come from the germline V gene (reference sequence). CDR3 size: 18 residues. V lost 2 bases and J lost 0, with 19 bases in between. The investigators reverse transcribed all of the isolated RNA, so they sequenced expressed TCRB transcripts. Profiling relied on immunoSEQ multiplex PCR, and the TCRdb table lists in-frame clones only, not all of them. The table lists 350,000 to 400,000 clones, about 15% of them singletons. This TCR came from a woman between 18 and 29 years old in good health. Sequences were obtained from naive CD4+ T cells from blood. The V call is TRBV5-4, the J call TRBJ2-3; D might be TRBD2 (5 bases). CDR3 loop: CASSFGTRLRSSTDTQYF. The CDR3 DNA is TGTGCCAGCAGCTTTGGAACTAGACTAAGATCTAGCACAGATACGCAGTATTTT.